The clone carrying this T cell receptor beta chain was recorded many times. Library construction for TCR beta used iRepertoire HTBI primers and Arm-PCR of CDR3 regions. MiXCR, run by TCRdb on the multiplex PCR reads, gives a single entry per CDR3 protein. The sample lists 350,000 to 450,000 distinct CDR3 sequences, about 10% occurring once. The sample originates from a study of regulatory T cells in long-lasting Graves disease. About the research overall: Patients with new Graves' disease had used antithyroid drugs below 3 months.

Regarding time point: newly diagnosed GD, antithyroid drugs for less than 3 months. Scientists built the TCR library using RNA that was extracted from PBMCs. Patients with Graves' disease were diagnosed by American Thyroid Association guidelines. Another study also made use of these data, one on T cells in Graves' hyperthyroidism and ophthalmopathy.

The clonotype comes from a woman between 18 and 29 years old with Graves disease. The sample in question was peripheral blood mononuclear cells (PBMCs), obtained at new diagnosis, from a patient treated with antithyroid drugs.

CDR3 region: CSARDLSPSGYNEQFF. As DNA, the CDR3 is TGCAGTGCTAGAGATCTGAGTCCTAGCGGCTACAATGAGCAGTTCTTC. The chain carries TRBV20-1 and TRBJ2-1, with TRBD2 matching over 7 bases. Germline V gene lookup returns CDR1 DFQATT and CDR2 SNEGSKA (reference sequence). CDR3 length equals 16 residues. With 0 bases clipped from V and 3 bases from J, the junction kept 8 bases outside the gene matches.